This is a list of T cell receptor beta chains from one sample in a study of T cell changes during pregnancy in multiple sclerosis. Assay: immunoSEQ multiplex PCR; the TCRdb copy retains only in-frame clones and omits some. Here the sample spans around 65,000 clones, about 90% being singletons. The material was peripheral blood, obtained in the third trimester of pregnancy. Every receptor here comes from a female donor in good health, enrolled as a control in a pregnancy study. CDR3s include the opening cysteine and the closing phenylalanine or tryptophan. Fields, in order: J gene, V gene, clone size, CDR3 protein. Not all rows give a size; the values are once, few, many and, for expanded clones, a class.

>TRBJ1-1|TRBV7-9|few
CASSLAGQIEAFF
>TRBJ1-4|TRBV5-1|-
CASSLKRDRINEKLFF
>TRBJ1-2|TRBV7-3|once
CASSLSVGDGYTF
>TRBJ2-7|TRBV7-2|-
CASSSLPGDLMEQYF
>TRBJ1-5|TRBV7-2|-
CASSIGPGVDQPQHF
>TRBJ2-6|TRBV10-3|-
CAIRDRSLSGANVLTF
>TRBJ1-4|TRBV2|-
CASSSDRGEKLFF
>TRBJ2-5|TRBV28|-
CASSPDRVGETQYF
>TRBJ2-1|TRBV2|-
CASTQSTGGAMNEQFF
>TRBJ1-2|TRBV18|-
CASSLAGPYGYTF
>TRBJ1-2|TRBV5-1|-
CASSLEGYGYTF
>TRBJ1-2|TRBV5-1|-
CASSRDNRPLGNPPPHGYTF
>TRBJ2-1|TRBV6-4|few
CASSGEGYNEQFF
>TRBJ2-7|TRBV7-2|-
CASRLRGGQSSYEQYF
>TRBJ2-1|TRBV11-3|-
CASSPTSAHNEQFF
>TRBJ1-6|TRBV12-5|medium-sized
CASGLVCPRGFWDSPLHF
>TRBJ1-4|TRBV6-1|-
CASLRGDSVREKLFF
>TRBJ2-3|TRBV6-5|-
CASTQGGTQYF
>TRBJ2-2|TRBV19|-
CASSDGTGHTGELFF
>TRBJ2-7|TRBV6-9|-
CASLIPPGRGDHYEQYF
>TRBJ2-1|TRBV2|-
CASRYGSGGATLF
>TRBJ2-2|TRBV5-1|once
CASSSTGTNTGELFF
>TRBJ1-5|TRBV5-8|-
CASSLGLSNQPQHF